Ten or more counts support the clone carrying this TCR beta chain. Germline V gene sequence: CDR1 SGHVS, CDR2 FQNEAQ. V dropped 4 bases and J dropped 6; count of bases not matched to a gene: 9. This CDR3 region has 15 residues. Arm-PCR of CDR3 regions with iRepertoire HTBI primers generated TCR beta libraries. TCRdb called the multiplex PCR reads again in MiXCR, with one record for every CDR3 protein. The sample records around 360,000 distinct CDR3 sequences, about a sixth being singletons. The sample originates from a study of regulatory T cells in long-lasting Graves disease. Noted time point: newly diagnosed GD, antithyroid drugs for less than 3 months. Making the TCR library involved RNA that had been extracted from PBMCs. An endocrinology department in Xi'an, China, recruited the patients. This same sample was also part of a study on T cells in Graves' hyperthyroidism and ophthalmopathy. Turning to that study: Hyperthyroidism of Graves' type that showed no ophthalmopathy progression within 18 months was stable. A set of HTBI primers served as the primers for a first-round RT-PCR of the TCR CDR3.

The input for sequencing was peripheral blood mononuclear cells (PBMCs), taken at new diagnosis, from a patient treated with antithyroid drugs. This rearrangement joins TRBV7-8 to TRBJ2-7; 10 bases align to TRBD2. This receptor was taken from a woman under 30 with Graves disease. The CDR3 loop is CASSSTSGLVREQYF. The CDR3 region has the DNA TGTGCCAGCAGCTCGACTAGCGGGCTAGTTCGCGAGCAGTACTTC.